These 6 T cell receptor beta chains were sequenced from one sample in a study of shared clonotypes between healthy human individuals. Libraries were prepared by immunoSEQ multiplex PCR; TCRdb keeps only in-frame clonotypes and omits some of them. The table has 850,000 to 1,200,000 clones, about 75% seen once. The sequencing input was memory CD4+ T cells sorted from blood. Indicated subset: CD45RA-negative fraction. These receptors were obtained from a man aged 18-30 years in good health.

This clone was detected only a few times. The sample carries other DNA sequences with the same CDR3. The rearrangement joins TRBV19 to TRBJ2-6; 7 bases agree with TRBD1. The CDR3 consists of 15 residues. Trimming took 5 bases from V and 2 from J; bases not matched to a gene: 3. Germline V CDR1 and CDR2: LNHDA, SQIVND (reference sequence). The CDR3 DNA follows: TGTGCCAGTAGTTCCGACAGGGCTGGGGCCAACGTCCTGACTTTC. Protein sequence: CASSSDRAGANVLTF. The full variable domain, completed using reference TRBV19 and TRBJ2-6, is DGGITQSPKYLFRKEGQNVTLSCEQNLNHDAMYWYRQDPGQGLRLIYYSQIVNDFQKGDIAEGYSVSREKKESFPLTVTSAQKNPTAFYLCASSSDRAGANVLTFGAGSRLTVL.

V is TRBV25-1 and J is TRBJ1-5; TRBD1 might be the D (5 bases). With 8 bases removed from V and 5 bases from J, the gap between germline ends came to 16 bases. Looked up from germline, CDR1 is MGHDK and CDR2 is SYGVNS. The CDR3 is 14 residues long. The CDR3: CASARVGVDQPQHF. DNA for the CDR3: TGTGCCAGCGCCCGAGTGGGGGTGGATCAGCCCCAGCATTTT. The variable domain in full, completed from reference TRBV25-1 and TRBJ1-5, reads EADIYQTPRYLVIGTGKKITLECSQTMGHDKMYWYQQDPGMELHLIHYSYGVNSTEKGDLSSESTVSRIRTEHFPLTLESARPSHTSQYLCASARVGVDQPQHFGDGTRLSIL.

This clone has only a few counts. V is TRBV19 and J is TRBJ1-4, with a possible D match to TRBD1 (5 bases). The CDR3 sequence is 16 residues long. Trimming removed 5 bases at V and 7 bases at J, with 20 bases between. Germline CDR1 is LNHDA and CDR2 is SQIVND (reference sequence). The CDR3 nucleotides read TGTGCCAGTAGTCCCCGTGGGGGAAGTGAGGGTGAAAAACTGTTTTTT. Its protein is CASSPRGGSEGEKLFF.

J is TRBJ2-5 and V is TRBV6-5; D is unresolved. The J call is uncertain, as TRBJ2-7 better fits the DNA end. CDR3 length: 14 amino acids. Germline assignment: CDR1 MNHEY and CDR2 SVGAGI. The CDR3 nucleotides read TGTGCCAGCAGTTACAGGCAGAACCCCTACGAGCAGTACTTC. It is translated as CASSYRQNPYEQYF.

As to this clone: One base away lies a much larger clone, so this may be a sequencing read error. The same CDR3 also results from other DNA sequences found in this sample. The chain carries TRBV5-4 and TRBJ2-6, with 8 positions matching TRBD1. The CDR3 is 15 amino acids. CDR1 is SGHNT, CDR2 YYREEE, per germline (reference sequence). The V gene end was trimmed by 4 bases and the J gene end by 2 bases; junction bases not matched to a gene: 2. The CDR3 region has the DNA TGTGCCAGCAGCCCAGGGGGCCCTGGGGCCAACGTCCTGACTTTC. It specifies CASSPGGPGANVLTF.

The rearrangement uses TRBV10-3 and TRBJ1-2, with a weak D call TRBD1 (6 bases). The germline V gene encodes CDR1 ENHRY and CDR2 SYGVKD. Trimming removed 0 bases at V and 4 bases at J, with 12 bases between. CDR3 size: 15 residues. The CDR3, as DNA: TGTGCCATCAGTGAGTCGGGGGGGCCACTCTATGGCTACACCTTC. Translating it yields CAISESGGPLYGYTF.